Below, 16 T cell receptor beta chains from the same sample are listed, as sequenced in a study of T cell responses to AZD1222 COVID-19 vaccine. Data came from immunoSEQ multiplex PCR; TCRdb stores just in-frame clones and leaves some out. The table has approximately 300,000 clones, around 93% seen once. The sequencing here drew on peripheral blood, taken 28 days after the second AZD1222 dose. The receptors shown here come from an adult who received the AZD1222 COVID-19 vaccine.

This clone was seen only once. This chain links TRBV28 with TRBJ1-5; D possibly corresponds to TRBD1 (5 bases). Germline loops: CDR1 MDHEN, CDR2 SYDVKM. This CDR3 has 18 amino acids. V lost 0 bases and J 4 bases, leaving 19 bases between the germline ends. DNA for the CDR3: TGTGCCAGCAGTTTATGGGGGGGACGATTGGCCGGGAATCAGCCCCAGCATTTT. The encoded protein is CASSLWGGRLAGNQPQHF.

The chain carries TRBV9 and TRBJ1-3; the D is unclear. Germline lookup yields CDR1 SGDLS and CDR2 YYNGEE. This CDR3 spans 13 amino acids. Trimming took 1 base from V and 4 from J, leaving 6 bases between them. The CDR3 bases are TGTGCCAGCAGCGTACAAATCGGAAACACCATATATTTT. Protein product: CASSVQIGNTIYF.

The rearrangement uses TRBV7-2 and TRBJ1-6; tentatively, D is TRBD1 (5 bases). Trimming cost V 6 bases and J 0 bases, with 12 bases left between them. Germline V gene sequence: CDR1 SGHTA, CDR2 FQGNSA. The CDR3 extends over 16 amino acids. The CDR3 loop is CASRSQASSYNSPLHF. CDR3 DNA sequence: TGTGCCAGCAGGTCACAGGCAAGCTCCTATAATTCACCCCTCCACTTT. Variable domain in full (rest from reference TRBV7-2 and TRBJ1-6): GAGVSQSPSNKVTEKGKDVELRCDPISGHTALYWYRQSLGQGLEFLIYFQGNSAPDKSGLPSDRFSAERTGGSVSTLTIQRTQQEDSAVYLCASRSQASSYNSPLHFGNGTRLTVT.

This rearrangement joins TRBV29-1 to TRBJ2-5, with unresolved D. Trimming shortened V by 8 bases and J by 5 bases, and 12 bases separated the two germline ends. The V gene's germline CDR1 is SQVTM and CDR2 ANQGSEA. The CDR3 loop spans 11 amino acids. CDR3 loop: CSYFYGETQYF. In nucleotides, the CDR3 is TGCAGCTACTTCTATGGGGAGACCCAGTACTTC.

V gene TRBV7-2 combines with J gene TRBJ2-2; 10 bases align to TRBD2. Germline V gene data show CDR1 as SGHTA and CDR2 as FQGNSA. This CDR3 spans 16 amino acids. V lost 5 bases and J lost 2; bases outside the gene matches: 5. CDR3 protein: CASSPRTSGNTGELFF. In DNA form, the CDR3 reads TGTGCCAGCAGCCCCCGGACTAGCGGAAACACCGGGGAGCTGTTTTTT. Together with reference TRBV7-2 and TRBJ2-2, the CDR3 gives the full variable domain: GAGVSQSPSNKVTEKGKDVELRCDPISGHTALYWYRQSLGQGLEFLIYFQGNSAPDKSGLPSDRFSAERTGGSVSTLTIQRTQQEDSAVYLCASSPRTSGNTGELFFGEGSRLTVL.

The chain has TRBV5-4 and TRBJ2-3, with D unclear. CDR1 and CDR2 (germline): SGHNT, YYREEE (reference sequence). The CDR3 contains 13 residues. The CDR3 DNA reads TGTGCTACACGTGGAGTTGGCACAGATACGCAGTATTTT. Its translation: CATRGVGTDTQYF.

The CDR3 sequence is CASSLSASGGTDTQYF. The CDR3 DNA follows: TGTGCCAGCAGCTTATCCGCTAGCGGGGGCACAGATACGCAGTATTTT. The chain links TRBV7-6 to TRBJ2-3, with 9 bases that match TRBD2. CDR1 is SGHVS and CDR2 is FNYEAQ in the germline V gene. The trim removed 2 bases at V and 1 base at J, leaving 4 bases unmatched. The CDR3 loop spans 16 amino acids.

The table lists this clone with a count of one. The V call is TRBV3-1 (or the pseudogene TRBV3-2), the J call TRBJ1-6, with D maybe TRBD1 (6 bases). CDR1 LGHDT and CDR2 YNNKEL come from the germline V gene (reference sequence). The CDR3 runs to 16 residues. V lost 6 bases to trimming and J lost 6 bases, with 18 bases between them. The CDR3 DNA reads as TGTGCCAGCAGACTAGGGGGGAGGTTTGGTAATTCACCCCTCCACTTT. Translated, it gives CASRLGGRFGNSPLHF.

The gene calls are TRBV19 and TRBJ1-4; 7 nucleotides match TRBD1. Germline assignment: CDR1 LNHDA and CDR2 SQIVND (reference sequence). The CDR3 is 15 residues long. V gave up 6 bases and J gave up 5 bases; unmatched junction bases: 9. In DNA, the CDR3 is TGTGCCAGTAGCTTCCGGAGGGGGCGGAATGAAAAACTGTTTTTT. Translating it yields CASSFRRGRNEKLFF.

The chain is built from TRBV5-1 and TRBJ1-1, with TRBD1 matching 7 bases. J was trimmed by 5 bases and V by 2 bases; bases with no gene match: 6. The length of the CDR3 is 14 residues. Germline-derived CDR1 and CDR2 are SGHRS and YFSETQ. The CDR3 sequence is CASSFGQVGTEAFF. The CDR3 DNA follows: TGCGCCAGCAGCTTCGGACAGGTGGGGACTGAAGCTTTCTTT.

V usage is TRBV23-1 and J usage is TRBJ1-5; 8 bases map to TRBD1. TRBV23-1 is known as an ORF, though its function is uncertain. V dropped 5 bases and J dropped 4; count of bases not matched to a gene: 13. The CDR3 is 17 amino acids. This CDR3 reads CASSIPTGVGANQPQHF. Here the CDR3 DNA reads TGCGCCAGCAGTATACCGACAGGGGTTGGGGCTAATCAGCCCCAGCATTTT.

The J gene is TRBJ2-3, the V gene TRBV27; tentatively, D is TRBD1 (5 bases). V was shortened by 1 base and J by 0 bases, with 14 bases between the two germline ends. The germline V gene has CDR1 MNHEY and CDR2 SMNVEV (reference sequence). The CDR3 consists of 17 residues. The CDR3 here is CASSLYSRASSTDTQYF. As DNA, the CDR3 is TGTGCCAGCAGTTTATACTCCAGGGCCTCTAGCACAGATACGCAGTATTTT.

The table lists this clone with a count of one. The J gene is TRBJ1-5, the V gene TRBV2, with D possibly being TRBD1 (6 bases). V was pared by 6 bases and J by 0 bases, with 9 bases between. From germline, CDR1 is SNHLY and CDR2 FYNNEI. The CDR3 covers 14 residues. The CDR3 loop is CASRSDSSNQPQHF. The CDR3 region has the DNA TGTGCCAGCAGGTCGGACAGTAGCAATCAGCCCCAGCATTTT.

V gene TRBV18 combines with J gene TRBJ2-4; D gene unclear. This CDR3 spans 18 amino acids. Germline V gene lookup returns CDR1 KGHSH and CDR2 LQKENI. V was shortened by 2 bases and J by 0 bases, with 17 bases between the two germline ends. CDR3 amino acids: CASSPDDAVILAKNIQYF. In DNA, the CDR3 is TGTGCCAGCTCACCAGATGACGCCGTAATACTAGCCAAAAACATTCAGTACTTC.

The J gene is TRBJ1-2, the V gene TRBV28; no clear D gene. The CDR3 has 15 amino acids. Germline CDR1 and CDR2: MDHEN and SYDVKM. The V and J ends lost 7 bases and 2 bases respectively, with 17 bases between them. The CDR3 DNA reads as TGTGCCAGCAACGGCCGCCGACCCGGAAACTATGGCTACACCTTC. As protein: CASNGRRPGNYGYTF.

Concerning this clone itself: The junction does not match germline at one end; this may be a read error. The chain carries TRBV7-2 and TRBJ1-1; D not resolved. Germline CDR1 and CDR2: SGHTA and FQGNSA. The CDR3 runs to 14 residues. Here the CDR3 DNA reads TGTGCCAGCAGCTTAGGGACCCTGAAAACTGAAGCTTTCTTT. It is translated as CASSLGTLKTEAFF. Full variable domain (missing parts from reference TRBV7-2 and TRBJ1-1): GAGVSQSPSNKVTEKGKDVELRCDPISGHTALYWYRQSLGQGLEFLIYFQGNSAPDKSGLPSDRFSAERTGGSVSTLTIQRTQQEDSAVYLCASSLGTLKTEAFFGQGTRLTVV.